The clone carrying this TCR beta chain appeared once. Its antigen remains unidentified. These data originate in a study of graft-versus-host responses after intestinal transplantation. Study details: Multivisceral, liver-intestinal, or isolated intestinal grafts were transplanted into recipients. Every one of the recipients received anti-thymocyte globulin induction and afterwards took tacrolimus and steroids for three to four years.

Generated by immunoSEQ multiplex PCR, the TCRdb table keeps only in-frame clones and is missing some. The repertoire includes just under 65,000 clones, roughly 90% of them detected once, and 1.7% sits in the top ten. V gave up 4 bases and J gave up 2 bases; unmatched junction bases: 1. CDR1 is MNHEY, CDR2 SVGAGI, per germline. The CDR3 sequence is 14 residues long. Findings of the study overall: Recipient marrow contained GvH clones, some of which appeared first in ileum or blood.

The source is a human donor who was the organ donor for an intestinal transplant. V gene TRBV6-5 combines with J gene TRBJ2-3, with 9 bases lining up with TRBD1. The material was unstimulated CD8+ T cells sorted from spleen or lymph node cells, obtained before transplant. The CDR3 here is CASSWDRATDTQYF. The CDR3 DNA reads as TGTGCCAGCAGTTGGGACAGGGCCACAGATACGCAGTATTTT.